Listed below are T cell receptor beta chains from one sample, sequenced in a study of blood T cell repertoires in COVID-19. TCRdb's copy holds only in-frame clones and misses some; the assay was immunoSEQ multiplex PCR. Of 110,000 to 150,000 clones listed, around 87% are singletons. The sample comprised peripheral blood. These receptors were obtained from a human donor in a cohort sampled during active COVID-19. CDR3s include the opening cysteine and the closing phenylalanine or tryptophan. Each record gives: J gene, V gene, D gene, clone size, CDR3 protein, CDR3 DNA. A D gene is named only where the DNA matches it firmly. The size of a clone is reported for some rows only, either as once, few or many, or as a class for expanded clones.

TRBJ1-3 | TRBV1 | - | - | CTSSQDQGSSGNTIYF | TGCACCAGCAGCCAAGACCAGGGCTCCTCTGGAAACACCATATATTTT
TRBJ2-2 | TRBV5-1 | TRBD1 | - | CASSLRQGRSNTGELFF | TGCGCCAGCAGCTTGAGACAGGGGAGATCGAACACCGGGGAGCTGTTTTTT
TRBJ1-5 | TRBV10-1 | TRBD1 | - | CASSDRGDQPQHF | TGCGCCAGCAGTGACAGGGGGGATCAGCCCCAGCATTTT
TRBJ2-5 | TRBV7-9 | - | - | CASSVLRTVQETQYF | TGTGCCAGCAGCGTACTTCGGACAGTCCAAGAGACCCAGTACTTC
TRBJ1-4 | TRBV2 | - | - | CASRDRSTNEKLFF | TGTGCCAGCAGGGACAGATCAACTAATGAAAAACTGTTTTTT
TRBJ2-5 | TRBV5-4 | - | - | CASSLGLGSQETQYF | TGTGCCAGCAGCTTGGGGTTGGGCTCCCAAGAGACCCAGTACTTC
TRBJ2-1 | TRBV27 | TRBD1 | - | CASSFSGTGGVQFF | TGTGCCAGCAGTTTCTCCGGGACAGGCGGGGTGCAGTTCTTC
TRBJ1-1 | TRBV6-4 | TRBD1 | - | CASRGQGLGEAFF | TGTGCCAGCAGGGGACAGGGGCTGGGTGAAGCTTTCTTT
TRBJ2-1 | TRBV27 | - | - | CASSPRGSNNEQFF | TGTGCCAGCAGCCCACGAGGGTCTAACAATGAGCAGTTCTTC
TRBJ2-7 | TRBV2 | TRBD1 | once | CASSEHKGQRTKQYF | TGTGCCAGCAGTGAACATAAGGGACAGCGAACTAAGCAGTACTTC
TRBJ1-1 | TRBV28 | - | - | CASSLSLAGMNTEAFF | TGTGCCAGCAGTTTATCCCTGGCAGGAATGAACACTGAAGCTTTCTTT
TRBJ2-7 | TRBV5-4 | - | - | CASSSDSGRTRAYF | TGTGCCAGCAGCTCTGACAGCGGGCGTACCCGTGCGTACTTC
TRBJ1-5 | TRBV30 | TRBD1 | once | CAWSKGQGFSPQHF | TGTGCCTGGAGTAAGGGACAGGGCTTTTCGCCCCAGCATTTT
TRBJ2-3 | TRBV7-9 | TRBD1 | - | CASSLPFRTGATDTQYF | TGTGCCAGCAGCTTACCCTTCCGGACAGGGGCTACAGATACGCAGTATTTT
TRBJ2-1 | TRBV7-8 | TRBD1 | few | CASRRNMDRPSDEQFF | TGTGCCAGCAGACGTAATATGGACAGGCCAAGCGATGAGCAGTTCTTC
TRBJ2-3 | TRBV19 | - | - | CASSITGIGGTDTQYF | TGTGCCAGTAGTATTACAGGGATCGGGGGGACAGATACGCAGTATTTT
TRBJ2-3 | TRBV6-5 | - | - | CASSWGGTTDTQYF | TGTGCCAGCAGTTGGGGCGGGACGACAGATACGCAGTATTTT
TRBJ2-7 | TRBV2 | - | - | CASSGSLYTYEQYF | TGTGCCAGCAGTGGCTCACTATACACTTACGAGCAGTACTTC
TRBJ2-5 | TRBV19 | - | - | CASSMGAGETQYF | TGTGCCAGTAGTATGGGGGCTGGAGAGACCCAGTACTTC
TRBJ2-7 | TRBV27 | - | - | CASLLPGQIF | TGTGCCAGCCTCCTCCCCGGACAGATCTTC
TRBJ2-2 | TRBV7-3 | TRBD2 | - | CATGTSGNTGELFF | TGTGCCACCGGGACTAGTGGGAACACCGGGGAGCTGTTTTTT
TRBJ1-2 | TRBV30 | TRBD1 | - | CAWSSTGNYGYTF | TGTGCCTGGAGTTCGACAGGGAACTATGGCTACACCTTC
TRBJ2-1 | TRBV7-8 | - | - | CASSLDRGNEQFF | TGTGCCAGCAGCTTAGACCGGGGGAATGAGCAGTTCTTC
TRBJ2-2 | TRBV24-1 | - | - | CATSDLDYTGELFF | TGTGCCACCAGTGATTTGGACTACACCGGGGAGCTGTTTTTT
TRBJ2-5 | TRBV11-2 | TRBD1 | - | CASSRTGGLETQYF | TGTGCCAGCAGCCGAACAGGGGGCCTGGAGACCCAGTACTTC
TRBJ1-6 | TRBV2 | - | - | CASSEEQGNSPLHF | TGTGCCAGCAGCGAAGAGCAGGGTAATTCACCCCTCCACTTT